A selection of T cell receptor beta chains follows, all from one sample in a study of blood T cell repertoires in COVID-19. TCRdb keeps only in-frame clones here, not all; method: immunoSEQ multiplex PCR. Among some 140,000 clones listed, more than 75% were seen once. The specimen sequenced was peripheral blood. The receptors shown here come from a man between 65 and 79 years old with active COVID-19. The CDR3 runs from the conserved cysteine through the conserved F or W. The D gene is left open where the match is weak.

j_call: TRBJ1-1
v_call: TRBV29-1
d_call: .
cdr3_length: 12
cdr3_nt: TGCAGCGCCAGAACCGGGTTCACTGAAGCTTTCTTT
cdr3_aa: CSARTGFTEAFF

j_call: TRBJ1-1
v_call: TRBV7-8
d_call: .
cdr3_length: 14
cdr3_nt: TGTGCCAGCAGCGGCGGACAGATCAACACTGAAGCTTTCTTT
cdr3_aa: CASSGGQINTEAFF

j_call: TRBJ1-5
v_call: TRBV28
d_call: .
cdr3_length: 16
cdr3_nt: TGTGCCAGCAGTTCACGCCGAGGGGGATTCAATCAGCCCCAGCATTTT
cdr3_aa: CASSSRRGGFNQPQHF

j_call: TRBJ1-1
v_call: TRBV27
d_call: TRBD1
cdr3_length: 18
cdr3_nt: TGTGCCAGCAGAAGGCGGGGGACAGGGTGGAATGAGAACACTGAAGCTTTCTTT
cdr3_aa: CASRRRGTGWNENTEAFF

j_call: TRBJ1-6
v_call: TRBV7-2
d_call: TRBD1
cdr3_length: 13
cdr3_nt: TGTGCCAGCGGGACAGTCTATAATTCACCCCTCCACTTT
cdr3_aa: CASGTVYNSPLHF

j_call: TRBJ2-1
v_call: TRBV7-8
d_call: TRBD2
cdr3_length: 17
cdr3_nt: TGTGCCAGCACTATTAGCCCGAGTAGCGGGAGTTTTAATGAGCAGTTCTTC
cdr3_aa: CASTISPSSGSFNEQFF

j_call: TRBJ2-5
v_call: TRBV27
d_call: TRBD2
cdr3_length: 15
cdr3_nt: TGTGCCAGCCGACCCCGGGGGGGGGCGTTAGAGACCCAGTACTTC
cdr3_aa: CASRPRGGALETQYF

j_call: TRBJ2-7
v_call: TRBV5-1
d_call: TRBD2
cdr3_length: 17
cdr3_nt: TGCGCCAGCAGCTTGCCGACCCTAGCGGGAGGGCTCGGCGAGCAGTACTTC
cdr3_aa: CASSLPTLAGGLGEQYF

j_call: TRBJ2-1
v_call: TRBV5-4
d_call: .
cdr3_length: 14
cdr3_nt: TGTGCCAGCAGCTCGGGACAGCGGGACAATGAGCAGTTCTTC
cdr3_aa: CASSSGQRDNEQFF

j_call: TRBJ2-1
v_call: TRBV28
d_call: TRBD2
cdr3_length: 16
cdr3_nt: TGTGCCAGCAGGCGGACTAGCGGGAGCTCCTACAATGAGCAGTTCTTC
cdr3_aa: CASRRTSGSSYNEQFF

j_call: TRBJ2-7
v_call: TRBV2
d_call: TRBD1
cdr3_length: 14
cdr3_nt: TGTGCCAGCAGTACAGACAGGGGGCGGAACGAGCAGTACTTC
cdr3_aa: CASSTDRGRNEQYF